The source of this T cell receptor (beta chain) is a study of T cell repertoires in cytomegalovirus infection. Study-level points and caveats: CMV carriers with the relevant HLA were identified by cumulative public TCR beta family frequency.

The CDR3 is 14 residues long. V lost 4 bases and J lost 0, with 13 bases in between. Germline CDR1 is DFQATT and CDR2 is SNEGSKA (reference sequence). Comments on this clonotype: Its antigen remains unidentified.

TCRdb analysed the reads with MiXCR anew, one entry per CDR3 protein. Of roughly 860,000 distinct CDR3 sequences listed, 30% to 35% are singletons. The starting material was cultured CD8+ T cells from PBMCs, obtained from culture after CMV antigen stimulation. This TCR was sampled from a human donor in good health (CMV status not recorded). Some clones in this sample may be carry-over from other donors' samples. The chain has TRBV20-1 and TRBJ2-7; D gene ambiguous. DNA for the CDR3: TGCAGTGCTATGGACCCCATACCCTCCTACGAGCAGTACGTC. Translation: CSAMDPIPSYEQYV.